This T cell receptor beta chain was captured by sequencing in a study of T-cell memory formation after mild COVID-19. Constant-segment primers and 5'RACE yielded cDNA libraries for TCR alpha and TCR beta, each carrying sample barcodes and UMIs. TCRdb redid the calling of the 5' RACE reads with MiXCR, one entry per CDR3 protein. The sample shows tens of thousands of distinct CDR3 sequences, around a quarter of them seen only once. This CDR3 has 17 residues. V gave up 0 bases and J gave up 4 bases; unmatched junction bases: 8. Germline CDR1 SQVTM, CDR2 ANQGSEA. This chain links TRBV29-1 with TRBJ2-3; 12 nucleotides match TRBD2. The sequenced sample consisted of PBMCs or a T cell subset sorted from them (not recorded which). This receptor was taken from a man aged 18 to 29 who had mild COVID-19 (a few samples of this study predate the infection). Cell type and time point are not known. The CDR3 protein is CSVEEVRTSGVADTQYF. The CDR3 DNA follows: TGCAGCGTTGAAGAGGTTCGGACTAGCGGGGTCGCAGATACGCAGTATTTT.